This T cell receptor beta chain was recorded in a study of T-cell memory formation after mild COVID-19. Study background: TCR clusters mostly belonged to single donors.

TCRdb passed the 5' RACE reads through MiXCR, listing each CDR3 protein once. The repertoire holds fewer than 150,000 distinct CDR3 sequences, with 11% to 15% as singletons. This clonotype showed up just a few times. Its specificity is not known. V was cut by 8 bases and J by 4 bases, with 15 bases left in between. This CDR3 contains 13 residues. Study-level results: In pre-infection memory, a portion of responding clones appeared, which suggested that cross-reactive memory joined. The study found balanced CD4/CD8 in clones contracting day 15 to 85 and a CD4+ lean in later expanders.

The receptor comes from an adult woman who had mild COVID-19 (a few samples of this study predate the infection). Cell type and time point are not known. This chain uses TRBV12-3 or TRBV12-4 with TRBJ2-7; D assignment may be TRBD1 or TRBD2 (5 bases each). The sequencing sample was made of PBMCs or a T cell subset sorted from them (not recorded which). Here the CDR3 reads CASSWGRLYEQYF. CDR3 bases: TGTGCCAGCTCTTGGGGGAGACTATACGAGCAGTACTTC.